This T cell receptor beta chain was profiled in a study of chemoradiotherapy in HPV16-positive cancers. The assay was immunoSEQ multiplex PCR, and TCRdb's table has in-frame clones only and misses some. The sample comprises around 9,200 clones, roughly four fifths of which are singletons, and around 40% rests with the top ten. The TCR comes from a human donor with HPV-associated anogenital cancer. The specimen comprised tumor tissue, sampled from a patient who underwent chemoradiotherapy.

CDR3 bases: TGTGCCAGCAGTTCCGACACCGGGAACTTGGAAGCTTTCTTT. It yields the protein CASSSDTGNLEAFF. This chain joins TRBV27 and TRBJ1-1, with D unresolved. Per germline, CDR1 MNHEY and CDR2 SMNVEV (reference sequence). The CDR3 length is 14 residues. Trimming took 4 bases from V and 8 from J, leaving 17 bases between them.